Reported below is one T cell receptor (beta chain). A much bigger clone sits one base away, suggesting this may be a read error. This is likely a read error, given that the CDR3 carries no conserved phenylalanine or tryptophan at its end. Combining a sample-barcoded 5' primer with a J-beta primer mix, a second PCR ran for 7 to 11 cycles. One entry per CDR3 protein, called by TCRdb with MiXCR from the 5' RACE reads. The sample yields under 2 million distinct CDR3 sequences, about 35% seen once. CDR1 is SGHKS, CDR2 YYEKEE, per germline (reference sequence). Deletions cut 4 bases from V and 0 bases from J, with 17 bases between. The CDR3 contains 16 residues. The sample comes from a study of blood T cells in healthy people across ages.

The chain links TRBV5-5 to TRBJ2-7, with a possible D match to TRBD2 (5 bases). Sequencing was carried out using blood. The TCR comes from a woman aged 25 to 39 in good health. The CDR3 reads CASSPSRDTSSYEQYL. DNA of the CDR3: TGTGCCAGCAGCCCCTCCCGGGATACCAGCTCCTACGAGCAGTACCTC.